Below, 11 T cell receptor beta chains from the same sample are listed, as sequenced in a study of T cells in Graves' hyperthyroidism and ophthalmopathy. It was RNA transcripts that yielded the amplified TCR beta CDR3 regions. With the HTBI primer set, the TCR CDR3 went through a first round of RT-PCR. TCRdb redid the calling of the multiplex PCR reads with MiXCR, one entry per CDR3 protein. The sample consists of 600,000 to 850,000 distinct CDR3 sequences, roughly a sixth of them appearing once. Material: blood. These receptors were taken from a woman in her fifties or sixties with Graves' hyperthyroidism that later progressed to Graves' ophthalmopathy.

This chain links TRBV19 with TRBJ1-1; a possible D gene is TRBD1 (5 bases). Germline values: CDR1 LNHDA, CDR2 SQIVND (reference sequence). CDR3 size: 13 residues. Between the trimmed V and J ends, which lost 8 bases and 5 bases, there was a span of 15 bases. The CDR3 sequence is CASGIRGKTEAFF. In DNA form, the CDR3 reads TGTGCCAGTGGGATTAGGGGAAAGACTGAAGCTTTCTTT.

There are a few counts of this clonotype. The chain combines TRBV20-1 with TRBJ2-5, with D perhaps TRBD2 (6 bases). In germline, CDR1 is DFQATT, CDR2 SNEGSKA (reference sequence). The CDR3 sequence is 13 residues long. V was cut by 2 bases and J by 2 bases, with 9 bases left in between. In DNA form, the CDR3 reads TGCAGTGCTAGAAGACTAGTGCAAGAGACCCAGTACTTC. Protein sequence: CSARRLVQETQYF.

This clonotype was seen more than once but under ten times. The chain employs TRBV6-1 and TRBJ1-2, with D possibly matching TRBD1 (6 bases). The CDR3 runs to 16 residues. V was clipped by 5 bases and J by 2 bases, with 18 bases between them. Per the germline V gene, CDR1 is MNHNS and CDR2 is SASEGT. The CDR3 region has the DNA TGTGCCAGCAGTTTGAATCTTAACAGGGCCAACTATGGCTACACCTTC. Its protein is CASSLNLNRANYGYTF.

This clonotype was seen many times. This sequence joins TRBV12-3 or TRBV12-4 and TRBJ2-2; weak D call: TRBD1 (5 bases). V shed 3 bases and J shed 1 base, with 6 bases lying between them. The CDR3 is 14 residues long. CDR3 coding DNA: TGTGCCAGCAGTTTTGGACAGAACACCGGGGAGCTGTTTTTT. It yields the protein CASSFGQNTGELFF.

This clonotype was counted many times. J is TRBJ1-1 and V is TRBV3-1; D unresolved. Germline V gene lookup returns CDR1 LGHDT and CDR2 YNNKEL (reference sequence). CDR3 length: 14 residues. The V end was cut by 0 bases, the J end by 1 base, with 6 bases between. CDR3 nucleotide sequence: TGTGCCAGCAGCCAAGAGTGGACGAACACTGAAGCTTTCTTT. Protein: CASSQEWTNTEAFF.

This clonotype occurred a few times. The V call is TRBV6-1, the J call TRBJ2-7, with TRBD2 identical over 12 bases. The CDR3 loop spans 15 amino acids. Germline trimming cut 10 bases from V and 3 bases from J; bases unmatched to any gene: 10. From germline, CDR1 is MNHNS and CDR2 SASEGT. The CDR3 loop is CATRPPGLAGYEQYF. The DNA for the CDR3 is TGTGCCACCCGACCTCCGGGACTAGCGGGCTACGAGCAGTACTTC.

There are a few counts of this clonotype. This CDR3 reads CASSLEGDLNYGYTF. The CDR3 bases are TGTGCCAGCAGCTTAGAAGGTGATCTTAACTATGGCTACACCTTC. The chain carries TRBV7-8 and TRBJ1-2; no clear D gene. The CDR3 totals 15 residues. CDR1 SGHVS and CDR2 FQNEAQ come from the germline V gene. V was pared by 1 base and J by 1 base, with 10 bases between.

The chain has TRBV2 and TRBJ1-6; D is unclear. With 1 base removed from V and 3 bases from J, the gap between germline ends came to 10 bases. Germline assignment: CDR1 SNHLY and CDR2 FYNNEI. The CDR3 totals 16 residues. For the CDR3, the DNA is TGTGCCAGCAGTGAAGTCGCCATGGGCTATAATTCACCCCTCCACTTT. Its translation: CASSEVAMGYNSPLHF.

This clonotype was seen only a few times. The chain joins TRBV7-9 to TRBJ1-4; D possibly corresponds to TRBD1 (5 bases). This CDR3 spans 14 amino acids. With 3 bases removed from V and 6 bases from J, the gap between germline ends came to 11 bases. The germline V gene has CDR1 SEHNR and CDR2 FQNEAQ (reference sequence). CDR3: CASSFVLGDEKLFF. CDR3 in DNA: TGTGCCAGCAGCTTTGTTTTGGGGGATGAAAAACTGTTTTTT.

The CDR3, as DNA: TGCGCCAGCAGCTGGGGCCAGGGTGGAACTAATGAAAAACTGTTTTTT. Translating gives CASSWGQGGTNEKLFF. V usage is TRBV5-1 and J usage is TRBJ1-4, with D maybe TRBD1 (5 bases). The CDR3 extends over 16 amino acids. The V end lost 3 bases, the J end lost 1 base, and 13 bases lay between the germline ends. CDR1 is SGHRS, CDR2 YFSETQ, per germline.

This clonotype was counted many times. The DNA for the CDR3 is TGTGCCAGCAGTCAACTCGGACAGGGTGGCACTGAAGCTTTCTTT. Translation: CASSQLGQGGTEAFF. V usage is TRBV12-3 or TRBV12-4 and J usage is TRBJ1-1; 8 positions match TRBD1. The CDR3 is made up of 15 amino acids. J was trimmed by 4 bases and V by 5 bases; bases with no gene match: 9.